What follows are 11 T cell receptor beta chains derived from one specimen sequenced in a study of blood T cell repertoires in COVID-19. Produced via immunoSEQ multiplex PCR; TCRdb's table is partial and in-frame only. The sample carries roughly 330,000 clones, 80% to 90% recorded once. What was sequenced was PBMCs or T cells enriched from blood (not recorded which). The origin of the receptors is a man aged 25-45 years who had recovered from COVID-19.

V usage is TRBV19 and J usage is TRBJ1-2, with D perhaps TRBD1 (6 bases). The germline V gene has CDR1 LNHDA and CDR2 SQIVND (reference sequence). The CDR3 totals 14 residues. V gave up 1 base and J gave up 4 bases, with 10 bases separating them. The CDR3 is CASSIVGGGYGYTF. CDR3 sequence (DNA): TGTGCCAGTAGTATAGTTGGGGGCGGCTATGGCTACACCTTC. The entire variable domain, with the rest obtained from reference TRBV19 and TRBJ1-2, is as follows: DGGITQSPKYLFRKEGQNVTLSCEQNLNHDAMYWYRQDPGQGLRLIYYSQIVNDFQKGDIAEGYSVSREKKESFPLTVTSAQKNPTAFYLCASSIVGGGYGYTFGSGTRLTVV.

The rearrangement links TRBV5-5 to TRBJ2-2; D unresolved. The germline CDR1 and CDR2 sequences are SGHKS and YYEKEE (reference sequence). This CDR3 has 12 residues. V was cut by 7 bases and J by 7 bases, with 11 bases left in between. The CDR3 loop reads CASSVGVGELFF. As DNA, the CDR3 is TGTGCCAGCTCAGTGGGCGTCGGGGAGCTGTTTTTT.

J is TRBJ1-1 and V is TRBV6-5, with a tentative D call TRBD1 (5 bases). Germline V lookup: CDR1 MNHEY, CDR2 SVGAGI. Trimming removed 5 bases from V and 3 bases from J, with 10 bases in between. The CDR3 contains 13 residues. CDR3 nucleotide sequence: TGTGCCAGCAGTACGCAAGGGGACACTGAAGCTTTCTTT. Residues: CASSTQGDTEAFF.

CDR3: CASRRVRGNYGYTF. For the CDR3, the DNA is TGTGCCAGCAGACGCGTGCGGGGGAACTATGGCTACACCTTC. The chain combines TRBV27 with TRBJ1-2, with D possibly being TRBD1 (5 bases). The V end lost 6 bases, the J end lost 2 bases, and 13 bases lay between the germline ends. The germline V gene has CDR1 MNHEY and CDR2 SMNVEV (reference sequence). The CDR3 has 14 residues.

This chain links TRBV6-5 with TRBJ1-4, with D possibly matching TRBD1 (5 bases). The CDR3 is 13 residues long. The V gene's germline CDR1 is MNHEY and CDR2 SVGAGI. V was pared by 8 bases and J by 8 bases, with 15 bases between. The CDR3, as DNA: TGTGCCAGCCGGGGGGATCGGGGCGAAAAACTGTTTTTT. Translated: CASRGDRGEKLFF.

The chain joins TRBV11-2 to TRBJ2-7; D possibly corresponds to TRBD2 (5 bases). Germline CDR1 is SGHAT and CDR2 is FQNNGV. The CDR3 sequence is 16 residues long. V lost 8 bases and J lost 1, with 21 bases in between. This chain's CDR3 is CASRLGRGHGSYEQYF. For the CDR3, the DNA is TGTGCCAGCCGACTGGGTAGAGGGCACGGATCCTACGAGCAGTACTTC.

V and J are TRBV4-2 and TRBJ1-4; TRBD1 matches at 10 bases. This CDR3 contains 16 residues. J was trimmed by 6 bases and V by 3 bases; bases with no gene match: 7. The germline V gene has CDR1 LGHNA and CDR2 YNFKEQ. CDR3 sequence reads: CASSQAQDRGDEKLFF. The CDR3 region has the DNA TGTGCCAGCAGCCAGGCCCAGGACAGGGGGGATGAAAAACTGTTTTTT.

V and J are TRBV9 and TRBJ2-7; TRBD2 matches 14 bases. Germline-derived CDR1 and CDR2 are SGDLS and YYNGEE. V lost 4 bases and J lost 2; bases outside the gene matches: 5. The CDR3 runs to 16 residues. CDR3 bases: TGTGCCAGCAGCCCCCGGACTAGCGGGGGGCCCTACGAGCAGTACTTC. Translated, it gives CASSPRTSGGPYEQYF.

The J gene is TRBJ1-5, the V gene TRBV5-1, with 7 bases that match TRBD1. Germline CDR1 is SGHRS and CDR2 is YFSETQ. The CDR3 has 15 residues. V lost 6 bases and J lost 2; bases outside the gene matches: 8. This CDR3 reads CASTPTGPGNQPQHF. As DNA, the CDR3 is TGCGCCAGCACCCCGACAGGGCCCGGCAATCAGCCCCAGCATTTT.

This clone was found once. The chain employs TRBV29-1 and TRBJ2-7; D is undetermined. The CDR3 consists of 12 residues. Trimming left V 7 bases short and J 1 base short, with 11 bases between. Germline V gives CDR1 SQVTM, CDR2 ANQGSEA. The CDR3 spells CSARTPSYEQYF. The CDR3 DNA follows: TGCAGCGCCCGAACACCTTCCTACGAGCAGTACTTC.

This chain links TRBV5-5 with TRBJ1-1; D gene uncertain. The CDR3 has 12 amino acids. Trimming removed 0 bases at V and 7 bases at J, with 7 bases between. The germline gives CDR1 SGHKS, CDR2 YYEKEE (reference sequence). CDR3 coding DNA: TGTGCCAGCAGCTTGGGGAGGATTGAAGCTTTCTTT. Its translation: CASSLGRIEAFF.